What follows are 25 T cell receptor beta chains derived from one specimen sequenced in a study of T cell responses to AZD1222 COVID-19 vaccine. TCRdb's copy holds only in-frame clones and misses some; the assay was immunoSEQ multiplex PCR. Of 150,000 or so clones in the sample, 80% to 95% were seen once. This specimen was peripheral blood, taken on day 0 of AZD1222 vaccination. These TCRs come from an adult in good health.

This clone showed up just once. The chain employs TRBV4-3 and TRBJ1-2, with unresolved D. The V gene's germline CDR1 is LGHNA and CDR2 YSLEER. The length of the CDR3 is 14 residues. The V gene lost 0 bases and the J gene lost 1 base, with 6 bases spanning the gap. CDR3 coding DNA: TGCGCCAGCAGCCAAGAGTTAGGTAACTATGGCTACACCTTC. Translated: CASSQELGNYGYTF.

The CDR3 reads CASSSSAGSTDTQYF. In DNA, the CDR3 is TGTGCCAGCAGCTCGTCAGCTGGGAGCACAGATACGCAGTATTTT. This chain joins TRBV13 and TRBJ2-3; unclear D gene. Deletions cut 4 bases from V and 0 bases from J, with 11 bases between. CDR3 size: 15 residues. From germline, CDR1 is PRHDT and CDR2 FYEKMQ (reference sequence).

The chain has TRBV3-1 (or the pseudogene TRBV3-2) and TRBJ2-3, with D possibly matching TRBD1 (6 bases). The CDR3 runs to 19 residues. Trimming pared 0 bases from V and 3 bases from J, leaving 22 bases between. In germline, CDR1 is LGHDT, CDR2 YNNKEL (reference sequence). The CDR3 spells CASSQDGVTGPQGTDTQYF. CDR3 in DNA: TGTGCCAGCAGCCAAGATGGGGTGACAGGTCCTCAGGGGACAGATACGCAGTATTTT.

The chain recombines TRBV11-2 with TRBJ2-3; D might be TRBD2 (7 bases). The CDR3 runs to 16 residues. Between the trimmed V and J ends, which lost 5 bases and 1 base, there was a span of 16 bases. Germline-derived CDR1 and CDR2 are SGHAT and FQNNGV. The CDR3 nucleotides read TGTGCCAGCAGCACTGGGGCGGGGGCGGGCACAGATACGCAGTATTTT. This encodes CASSTGAGAGTDTQYF.

This clone was recorded only once. The chain carries TRBV19 and TRBJ2-5, with D hard to call. The CDR3 runs to 12 residues. Looked up from germline, CDR1 is LNHDA and CDR2 is SQIVND (reference sequence). Trimming cost V 8 bases and J 0 bases, with 7 bases left between them. Written as DNA, the CDR3 is TGTGCCAGTGGTCCCCACCAAGAGACCCAGTACTTC. Translated: CASGPHQETQYF.

The chain employs TRBV30 and TRBJ1-5; the D gene is possibly TRBD1 (5 bases). This CDR3 spans 16 amino acids. Trimming took off 0 bases at V and 2 bases at J, with 14 bases between the two ends. The V gene's germline CDR1 is GTSNPN and CDR2 SVGIG (reference sequence). This chain's CDR3 is CAWSVESGFRNQPQHF. The CDR3, as DNA: TGTGCCTGGAGTGTTGAGTCAGGGTTCCGCAATCAGCCCCAGCATTTT.

The sample holds a few counts of this clone. V usage is TRBV3-1 (or the pseudogene TRBV3-2) and J usage is TRBJ2-2; D may be TRBD1 (6 bases). V dropped 9 bases and J dropped 1 base, with 12 bases sitting between them. The germline V gene has CDR1 LGHDT and CDR2 YNNKEL (reference sequence). This CDR3 is 14 amino acids long. The CDR3 sequence: CARGARQNTGELFF. The CDR3 bases are TGTGCCAGGGGGGCAAGGCAGAACACCGGGGAGCTGTTTTTT.

V gene TRBV5-1 combines with J gene TRBJ2-7, with D perhaps matching TRBD1 or TRBD2 (6 bases each). Trimming stripped 4 bases from V and 0 bases from J, with 11 bases between. Germline CDR1 and CDR2: SGHRS and YFSETQ. The CDR3 runs to 14 residues. The CDR3 coding sequence is TGCGCCAGCAGCGGAGGGGGAAGCTCCTACGAGCAGTACTTC. It codes for CASSGGGSSYEQYF.

V is TRBV5-6 and J is TRBJ2-7, with 8 bases matching TRBD2. The CDR3 extends over 13 amino acids. CDR1 is SGHDT and CDR2 is YYEEEE in the germline V gene. V lost 5 bases to trimming and J lost 7 bases; unmatched junction nucleotides: 8. The DNA for the CDR3 is TGTGCCAGCAGGTGGACTAGCCAGGGTGAGCAGTACTTC. It yields the protein CASRWTSQGEQYF.

The CDR3 protein is CASSYSAGGNTEAFF. The CDR3 DNA follows: TGTGCCAGCAGTTACTCAGCAGGGGGGAACACTGAAGCTTTCTTT. V and J are TRBV6-6 and TRBJ1-1; 7 bases line up with TRBD1. J gave up 1 base and V 0 bases, and 2 bases lay outside the gene matches. The germline gives CDR1 MNHNY, CDR2 SVGAGI (reference sequence). The CDR3 is 15 amino acids.

The chain combines TRBV4-3 with TRBJ2-2; D is undetermined. Trimming shortened V by 4 bases and J by 1 base, and 13 bases separated the two germline ends. CDR1 is LGHNA, CDR2 YSLEER, per germline. The CDR3 sequence is 16 residues long. CDR3 in DNA: TGCGCCAGCAGCCCGGCGACTCTAGTGAACACCGGGGAGCTGTTTTTT. This translates into CASSPATLVNTGELFF.

This chain joins TRBV18 and TRBJ2-2, with no clear D. V lost 5 bases to trimming and J lost 0 bases, with 19 bases between them. CDR3 length: 18 residues. CDR1 and CDR2 (germline): KGHSH, LQKENI. The CDR3 region is CASSRSVQINTNTGELFF. The CDR3 DNA reads as TGTGCCAGCTCAAGAAGTGTACAGATCAATACGAACACCGGGGAGCTGTTTTTT.

This chain uses TRBV7-2 with TRBJ2-7; TRBD2 matches 11 bases. Germline CDR1 reads SGHTA; CDR2 reads FQGNSA. J gave up 3 bases and V 5 bases, and 6 bases lay outside the gene matches. The CDR3 spans 15 residues. The CDR3: CASSPGLADYYEQYF. In nucleotides, the CDR3 is TGTGCCAGCAGCCCGGGACTAGCGGATTACTACGAGCAGTACTTC.

This clone was seen only a few times. V and J are TRBV3-1 (or the pseudogene TRBV3-2) and TRBJ1-6; D gene ambiguous. From germline, CDR1 is LGHDT and CDR2 YNNKEL (reference sequence). The CDR3 extends over 15 amino acids. Trimming removed 1 base at V and 9 bases at J, with 13 bases between. CDR3 DNA sequence: TGTGCCAGCAGCCAAGGCCCCATAAATCGTTCACCCCTCCACTTT. Translation gives CASSQGPINRSPLHF.

The J gene is TRBJ2-2, the V gene TRBV29-1; D may correspond to TRBD1 or TRBD2 (6 bases each). V dropped 2 bases and J dropped 4 bases, with 11 bases sitting between them. CDR1 SQVTM and CDR2 ANQGSEA come from the germline V gene. The length of the CDR3 is 14 residues. CDR3 residues: CSVESGGGTGELFF. DNA of the CDR3: TGCAGCGTTGAATCCGGGGGCGGCACCGGGGAGCTGTTTTTT.

This chain uses TRBV29-1 with TRBJ2-1, with D possibly matching TRBD2 (7 bases). Trimming removed 0 bases from V and 0 bases from J, with 15 bases in between. Germline CDR1 SQVTM, CDR2 ANQGSEA. The CDR3 loop spans 17 amino acids. The CDR3 protein is CSVEDWGGQISYNEQFF. The CDR3 DNA reads as TGCAGCGTTGAAGACTGGGGGGGGCAAATCTCCTACAATGAGCAGTTCTTC.

Only one count was recorded for this clone. The V and J genes are TRBV2 and TRBJ1-5, with D unresolved. CDR3 length: 14 amino acids. V lost 2 bases, J lost 2 bases, and 7 bases lay in between. Germline V gene data show CDR1 as SNHLY and CDR2 as FYNNEI. The CDR3 sequence: CASSEQVGNQPQHF. The CDR3 nucleotides read TGTGCCAGCAGTGAACAGGTTGGCAATCAGCCCCAGCATTTT. Full variable domain (rest looked up from reference TRBV2 and TRBJ1-5): EPEVTQTPSHQVTQMGQEVILRCVPISNHLYFYWYRQILGQKVEFLVSFYNNEISEKSEIFDDQFSVERPDGSNFTLKIRSTKLEDSAMYFCASSEQVGNQPQHFGDGTRLSIL.

The chain has TRBV9 and TRBJ2-5; 12 nucleotides line up with TRBD2. Germline trimming cut 3 bases from V and 4 bases from J; bases unmatched to any gene: 4. Germline V gene lookup returns CDR1 SGDLS and CDR2 YYNGEE. CDR3 length: 15 residues. The CDR3 spells CASSELAGGGETQYF. In DNA, the CDR3 is TGTGCCAGCAGCGAACTAGCGGGAGGTGGAGAGACCCAGTACTTC.

The gene calls are TRBV3-1 (or the pseudogene TRBV3-2) and TRBJ1-5, with D unresolved. CDR1 and CDR2 (germline): LGHDT, YNNKEL (reference sequence). The CDR3 extends over 16 amino acids. With 0 bases removed from V and 0 bases from J, the gap between germline ends came to 9 bases. CDR3 sequence: CASSQDRRHSNQPQHF. The CDR3 nucleotides are TGTGCCAGCAGCCAAGACAGGAGACATAGCAATCAGCCCCAGCATTTT.

The rearrangement uses TRBV28 and TRBJ1-5, with TRBD1 as a possible D gene (5 bases). Per the germline V gene, CDR1 is MDHEN and CDR2 is SYDVKM. V was clipped by 6 bases and J by 2 bases, with 11 bases between them. This CDR3 is built from 14 residues. Written as DNA, the CDR3 is TGTGCCAGCAGCTCAGGGTCGGGCAATCAGCCCCAGCATTTT. As protein: CASSSGSGNQPQHF. The complete variable domain, with remaining parts taken from reference TRBV28 and TRBJ1-5, reads DVKVTQSSRYLVKRTGEKVFLECVQDMDHENMFWYRQDPGLGLRLIYFSYDVKMKEKGDIPEGYSVSREKKERFSLILESASTNQTSMYLCASSSGSGNQPQHFGDGTRLSIL.

The rearrangement links TRBV7-9 to TRBJ1-3; D not certain. Trimming shortened V by 5 bases and J by 3 bases, and 14 bases separated the two germline ends. CDR1 and CDR2 from the germline V gene are SEHNR and FQNEAQ (reference sequence). The CDR3 covers 15 residues. CDR3 nucleotide sequence: TGTGCCAGCAGCCGTGGTAGTCTAAGTGGAAACACCATATATTTT. Translated: CASSRGSLSGNTIYF.

The chain couples TRBV5-8 to TRBJ1-5; perhaps TRBD1 as D (5 bases). The CDR3 extends over 15 amino acids. Trimming pared 4 bases from V and 8 bases from J, leaving 19 bases between. Germline V gives CDR1 SGHTS, CDR2 YDEGEE. The CDR3 is CASSPRVAGQEPQHF. The CDR3 DNA is TGTGCCAGCAGCCCCCGAGTGGCAGGGCAGGAGCCCCAGCATTTT.

This clone was seen a handful of times. Other nucleotide sequences in the sample specify the same CDR3. This chain's CDR3 is CASSRIEEDTQYF. DNA of the CDR3: TGTGCCAGCAGCCGTATTGAGGAAGATACGCAGTATTTT. The chain uses TRBV7-9 and TRBJ2-3; no clear D. Germline lookup yields CDR1 SEHNR and CDR2 FQNEAQ (reference sequence). Trimming removed 5 bases from V and 5 bases from J, with 11 bases in between. CDR3 length: 13 amino acids.

The chain has TRBV18 and TRBJ2-1; TRBD1 agrees at 7 bases. Germline CDR1 KGHSH, CDR2 LQKENI. J gave up 0 bases and V 1 base, and 3 bases lay outside the gene matches. The CDR3 is made up of 16 amino acids. The CDR3 reads CASSPQQGPSYNEQFF. The CDR3 bases are TGTGCCAGCTCACCACAACAGGGGCCCTCCTACAATGAGCAGTTCTTC.

This sequence joins TRBV3-1 (or the pseudogene TRBV3-2) and TRBJ1-4; 9 bases are a match to TRBD1. Per germline, CDR1 LGHDT and CDR2 YNNKEL (reference sequence). The CDR3 has 16 amino acids. V lost 0 bases and J lost 5; bases outside the gene matches: 4. For the CDR3, the DNA is TGTGCCAGCAGCCAAGATTCCGGGACAGGGAATGAAAAACTGTTTTTT. Protein sequence: CASSQDSGTGNEKLFF.